Listed below are T cell receptor beta chains from one sample, sequenced in a study of blood T cell repertoires in COVID-19. Libraries were prepared by immunoSEQ multiplex PCR; TCRdb keeps only in-frame clonotypes and omits some of them. The table shows 90,000 to 120,000 clones, with just over 70% occurring only once. Source material: peripheral blood. The receptor source for this set is a woman between 40 and 55 years old with acute or convalescent COVID-19. The CDR3 runs from the conserved cysteine through the conserved F or W. The D gene is left open where the match is weak. Clone sizes are given selectively: once, few, many, or a class where the clone is expanded.

d_call,j_call,clone_size,v_call,cdr3_aa,cdr3_nt
.,TRBJ1-4,once,TRBV19,CASTRLWADEKLFF,TGTGCCAGTACGCGTCTGTGGGCAGATGAAAAACTGTTTTTT
.,TRBJ2-6,.,TRBV19,CASEMRSGANVLTF,TGTGCCAGTGAGATGCGCTCTGGGGCCAACGTCCTGACTTTC
TRBD1,TRBJ1-1,.,TRBV19,CASSTGTGNTEAFF,TGTGCCAGTAGTACCGGGACAGGGAACACTGAAGCTTTCTTT
.,TRBJ2-3,few,TRBV5-1,CASSLWFQSTDTQYF,TGCGCCAGCAGCTTGTGGTTCCAGAGCACAGATACGCAGTATTTT
TRBD1,TRBJ1-6,.,TRBV5-1,CASSQGAQNSPLHF,TGCGCCAGCAGTCAGGGGGCTCAAAATTCACCCCTCCACTTT
.,TRBJ2-3,.,TRBV5-1,CASSGTGLDTQYF,TGCGCCAGCAGCGGCACAGGGTTAGATACGCAGTATTTT
.,TRBJ1-4,.,TRBV30,CAWSPKRGTNEKLFF,TGTGCCTGGAGCCCAAAACGAGGGACTAATGAAAAACTGTTTTTT
.,TRBJ2-3,.,TRBV5-1,CASSYRDTDTQYF,TGCGCCAGCAGCTACAGAGACACAGATACGCAGTATTTT
TRBD1,TRBJ1-2,.,TRBV11-2,CASSRRDSHYGYTF,TGTGCCAGCAGCAGAAGGGACAGCCACTATGGCTACACCTTC
TRBD1,TRBJ1-6,few,TRBV28,CASSTQGGYDSPLHF,TGTGCCAGCAGCACGCAAGGGGGCTATGATTCACCCCTCCACTTT
.,TRBJ2-5,.,TRBV7-2,CASSLRGNRETQYF,TGTGCCAGCAGCCTCCGGGGTAACAGAGAGACCCAGTACTTC
TRBD2,TRBJ2-2,.,TRBV9,CARSVALAGAGELFF,TGTGCCCGCAGCGTAGCTCTAGCGGGGGCGGGGGAGCTGTTTTTT
.,TRBJ2-7,.,TRBV6-5,CASYQGYEQYF,TGTGCCAGCTATCAGGGCTACGAGCAGTACTTC
TRBD1,TRBJ2-3,once,TRBV5-1,CASSLVPRGTGGTDTQYF,TGCGCCAGCAGCTTGGTCCCCCGTGGGACAGGGGGAACAGATACGCAGTATTTT
.,TRBJ1-2,many,TRBV2,CATSTGSNYGYTF,TGTGCCACTTCGACAGGTTCTAACTATGGCTACACCTTC
.,TRBJ2-1,.,TRBV2,CASTVRTFYNEQFF,TGTGCCAGCACGGTGAGAACTTTTTACAATGAGCAGTTCTTC
.,TRBJ2-1,.,TRBV11-1,CASSRRSGAYNEQFF,TGTGCCAGCAGCCGTAGGAGCGGTGCCTACAATGAGCAGTTCTTC
.,TRBJ2-7,.,TRBV16,CASSQSTGLHYEQYF,TGTGCCAGCAGCCAATCGACAGGATTGCACTACGAGCAGTACTTC
.,TRBJ2-3,.,TRBV5-1,CASSLGGRSTDTQYF,TGCGCCAGCAGCCTGGGGGGCCGGAGCACAGATACGCAGTATTTT
.,TRBJ2-3,.,TRBV12-3/TRBV12-4,CASRDLSTDTQYF,TGTGCCAGCAGGGACTTGAGCACAGATACGCAGTATTTT
.,TRBJ2-5,.,TRBV18,CASSPPSVETQYF,TGTGCCAGCTCACCACCGTCGGTGGAGACCCAGTACTTC
.,TRBJ1-1,.,TRBV28,CASSSLDYRDYNTEAFF,TGTGCCAGCAGTTCACTTGACTATAGGGACTATAACACTGAAGCTTTCTTT
.,TRBJ1-3,.,TRBV5-6,CASSLSVGPGLRENTIYF,TGTGCCAGCAGCTTGTCGGTCGGTCCGGGGTTACGAGAGAACACCATATATTTT
TRBD2,TRBJ2-7,.,TRBV3-1/TRBV3-2,CASSQDWRGGLYEQYF,TGTGCCAGCAGCCAAGATTGGCGGGGGGGCCTGTACGAGCAGTACTTC
TRBD1,TRBJ1-1,.,TRBV30,CAWRDRAGATEAFF,TGTGCCTGGAGGGACAGGGCCGGGGCCACTGAAGCTTTCTTT
.,TRBJ1-2,.,TRBV19,CASSIGGGGTNYGYTF,TGTGCCAGTAGTATAGGAGGTGGCGGTACTAACTATGGCTACACCTTC
.,TRBJ1-1,.,TRBV28,CASRPRGRNTEAFF,TGTGCCAGCCGTCCAAGGGGCAGGAACACTGAAGCTTTCTTT
.,TRBJ1-2,.,TRBV6-1,CASSEVAANYGYTF,TGTGCCAGCAGTGAGGTAGCTGCTAACTATGGCTACACCTTC
.,TRBJ2-2,.,TRBV3-1/TRBV3-2,CASSQLGLLVGELFF,TGTGCCAGCAGCCAACTGGGACTTCTTGTCGGGGAGCTGTTTTTT
TRBD2,TRBJ2-5,.,TRBV2,CASRVGGAEETQYF,TGTGCCAGCCGGGTCGGGGGGGCCGAAGAGACCCAGTACTTC
TRBD1,TRBJ2-1,.,TRBV5-4,CASSPGATGVSYNEQFF,TGTGCCAGCAGCCCTGGGGCAACAGGGGTTTCCTACAATGAGCAGTTCTTC
TRBD1,TRBJ2-2,few,TRBV11-2,CASSQGQGNGELFF,TGTGCCAGCAGCCAAGGACAGGGGAACGGGGAGCTGTTTTTT